This T cell receptor beta chain was sequenced for a study of cytomegalovirus exposure and HLA in healthy donors. The study, taken as a whole, reports: With later analysis, a missense DCLRE1C variant became linked to TCR beta V- and J-gene trimming. A later analysis linked roughly 17,000 TCR beta sequences to HLA alleles at 0.05 false discovery rate.

This clone was detected a few times. Its antigen is unidentified. It was with 60 Vbeta and 13 Jbeta primers that the PCR ran. Data came from immunoSEQ multiplex PCR; TCRdb stores just in-frame clones and leaves some out. In the table there are some 160,000 clones, over 60% of which are singletons. This CDR3 is built from 16 residues. The V end lost 4 bases, the J end lost 4 bases, and 18 bases lay between the germline ends. CDR1 SGHDT and CDR2 YYEEEE come from the germline V gene. The sequenced material came from PBMCs. The chain links TRBV5-6 to TRBJ2-1; D might be TRBD2 (5 bases). The source is a man aged 40-50 years in good health and CMV-seronegative. The DNA for the CDR3 is TGTGCCAGCAGCCCGCTACCGGAGCGGCGGTACAATGAGCAGTTCTTC. Its translation is CASSPLPERRYNEQFF.